This paragraph covers one TCR beta chain sequence. Its antigen remains unidentified. This sample was included in a study of cytomegalovirus exposure and HLA in healthy donors. Vbeta (60) and Jbeta (13) primers were used in the PCR. Only in-frame clones appear in the TCRdb table, and some are missing; sequencing was by immunoSEQ multiplex PCR. The sample holds 40,000 to 65,000 clones. Study-wide points: The investigators catalogued 180 or so TCR beta chains as cytomegalovirus-associated.

The sample taken for sequencing was PBMCs. The clonotype originates from a man aged 35 to 55 in good health and CMV-seropositive.

The CDR3 reads CASSLGLAAYNEQFF. The CDR3 nucleotides are TGCGCCAGCAGCTTGGGGCTAGCGGCTTACAATGAGCAGTTCTTC. The chain employs TRBV5-1 and TRBJ2-1, with 7 bases aligning to TRBD2. J was trimmed by 4 bases and V by 0 bases; bases with no gene match: 4. Per the germline V gene, CDR1 is SGHRS and CDR2 is YFSETQ. The length of the CDR3 is 15 residues.